Below, 23 T cell receptor beta chains from the same sample are listed, as sequenced in a study of T-cell memory formation after mild COVID-19. TCRdb re-analysed the 5' RACE reads in MiXCR, keeping a single row per CDR3 protein. In the table there are about 4,800 distinct CDR3 sequences, 24% of which are singletons. The sample comprised PBMCs or a T cell subset sorted from them (not recorded which). All receptors come from an adult who had mild COVID-19 (a few samples of this study predate the infection). Cell type and time point are not known.

The chain joins TRBV4-3 to TRBJ2-1, with 8 nucleotides matching TRBD2. The CDR3 sequence is 15 residues long. J gave up 7 bases and V 3 bases, and 8 bases lay outside the gene matches. Germline loops: CDR1 LGHNA, CDR2 YSLEER. CDR3 DNA sequence: TGCGCCAGCAGCCAGCCCAGCGGGGGTAGGAATGAGCAGTTCTTC. This sequence encodes CASSQPSGGRNEQFF.

This chain joins TRBV9 and TRBJ2-1; 7 bases are shared with TRBD1. The CDR3 consists of 14 residues. Unmatched junction bases numbered 5, after V lost 0 bases and J lost 8 bases. Germline V gene data show CDR1 as SGDLS and CDR2 as YYNGEE. CDR3 bases: TGTGCCAGCAGCGTAGCCGAGGGGGCGGATGAGCAGTTCTTC. Protein: CASSVAEGADEQFF.

This clonotype was detected ten times or more. A much bigger clone sits one base away, suggesting this may be a read error. This chain joins TRBV5-1 and TRBJ2-5; 8 nucleotides line up with TRBD1. CDR3 length equals 16 residues. V shed 2 bases and J 2 bases; nucleotides not matched to a gene: 8. Germline V CDR1 and CDR2: SGHRS, YFSETQ. CDR3 DNA: TGCGCCAGCAGCTTACTTCCGGGACAGGAACAAGAGACCCAGTACTTC. Protein product: CASSLLPGQEQETQYF.

This clonotype is classed as medium-sized. The chain uses TRBV12-3 or TRBV12-4 and TRBJ1-5; 9 bases fit TRBD1. V was pared by 6 bases and J by 5 bases, with 11 bases of the junction left unmatched. The CDR3 runs 16 residues. The CDR3 sequence: CASSRFTGGGDQPQHF. CDR3 nucleotides: TGTGCCAGCAGCCGATTCACAGGGGGCGGCGATCAGCCCCAGCATTTT.

This clonotype is labeled medium-sized (0.01 to 0.1%). The chain recombines TRBV5-1 with TRBJ2-5; D is perhaps TRBD1 or TRBD2 (5 bases each). Trimming took 2 bases from V and 0 from J, leaving 17 bases between them. CDR3 length: 17 amino acids. The germline gives CDR1 SGHRS, CDR2 YFSETQ. DNA of the CDR3: TGCGCCAGCAGCTTACCCAGAGGGGCGGAGAACCAAGAGACCCAGTACTTC. Amino acids: CASSLPRGAENQETQYF.

Relative to its sample, this clonotype is medium-sized. The chain combines TRBV11-2 with TRBJ2-6; D ambiguous. V was pared by 5 bases and J by 2 bases, with 1 base between. The CDR3 covers 12 residues. Germline CDR1 SGHAT, CDR2 FQNNGV. The CDR3 bases are TGTGCCAGCAGCCCTGGGGCCAACGTCCTGACTTTC. Protein sequence: CASSPGANVLTF.

Relative to its sample, this clonotype is medium-sized (0.01 to 0.1%). The V gene is TRBV4-2, the J gene TRBJ1-3; D call uncertain. V gave up 4 bases and J gave up 0 bases, with 10 bases separating them. This CDR3 is 15 amino acids long. CDR1 is LGHNA and CDR2 is YNFKEQ in the germline V gene. CDR3 DNA: TGTGCCAGCAGCCCCGAATCGGCCTCTGGAAACACCATATATTTT. Translation: CASSPESASGNTIYF.

The rearrangement links TRBV7-6 to TRBJ2-1; TRBD2 aligns across 7 bases. V gave up 3 bases and J gave up 7 bases; unmatched junction bases: 6. There are 14 residues in the CDR3. CDR1 is SGHVS and CDR2 is FNYEAQ in the germline V gene. The CDR3: CASSFLVGGNEQFF. CDR3 DNA: TGTGCCAGCAGCTTTCTCGTCGGGGGGAATGAGCAGTTCTTC.

This clonotype is labeled as medium-sized. The chain is built from TRBV12-3 or TRBV12-4 and TRBJ2-7; D call uncertain. There are 12 residues in the CDR3. The germline V and J ends were trimmed by 5 bases and 4 bases, with 9 bases remaining between them. The CDR3 sequence: CASSPTGYEQYV. CDR3 coding DNA: TGTGCCAGCAGTCCTACCGGGTACGAGCAGTACGTC.

This clonotype is labeled as medium-sized. The CDR3 region is CASSSTGLQETQYF. DNA of the CDR3: TGTGCCAGCAGCTCGACAGGGTTACAAGAGACCCAGTACTTC. V is TRBV9 and J is TRBJ2-5, with 7 positions matching TRBD1. CDR3 length: 14 residues. With 4 bases clipped from V and 2 bases from J, the junction kept 5 bases outside the gene matches. The germline V gene encodes CDR1 SGDLS and CDR2 YYNGEE.

Relative to its sample, this clonotype is medium-sized (0.01 to 0.1%). The gene calls are TRBV4-3 and TRBJ2-6, with 8 bases lining up with TRBD1. The germline gives CDR1 LGHNA, CDR2 YSLEER. The CDR3 loop spans 18 amino acids. V lost 0 bases and J lost 3; bases outside the gene matches: 7. The DNA of the CDR3 is TGCGCCAGCAGCCAAGATTCCCAGGGGGCGGTTGGGGCCAACGTCCTGACTTTC. Translated: CASSQDSQGAVGANVLTF.

Sample share makes this clonotype medium-sized. V gene TRBV7-2 combines with J gene TRBJ2-7; no firm D call. Trimming stripped 5 bases from V and 4 bases from J, with 12 bases between. Germline-derived CDR1 and CDR2 are SGHTA and FQGNSA. This CDR3 comprises 13 residues. The CDR3 DNA reads as TGTGCCAGCAGCCTAGACCGTCTTTACGAGCAGTACTTC. Translated: CASSLDRLYEQYF.

The V call is TRBV4-2, the J call TRBJ2-5; no firm D call. Germline CDR1 reads LGHNA; CDR2 reads YNFKEQ. V lost 0 bases, J lost 5 bases, and 7 bases lay in between. The CDR3 covers 13 residues. The CDR3 loop reads CASSQDPRETQYF. The CDR3, as DNA: TGTGCCAGCAGCCAAGATCCGAGGGAGACCCAGTACTTC.

This clonotype is medium-sized (0.01 to 0.1%) in the sample. This chain links TRBV5-1 with TRBJ2-3, with 7 bases that match TRBD1. Germline trimming cut 0 bases from V and 0 bases from J; bases unmatched to any gene: 4. The V gene's germline CDR1 is SGHRS and CDR2 YFSETQ. CDR3 size: 16 residues. CDR3 sequence reads: CASSLDRQGSTDTQYF. As DNA, the CDR3 is TGCGCCAGCAGCTTGGACCGACAGGGAAGCACAGATACGCAGTATTTT.

This clonotype was found once. V and J are TRBV12-3 or TRBV12-4 and TRBJ1-1; TRBD1 is a possible D gene (5 bases). The CDR3 totals 16 residues. Trimming shortened V by 7 bases and J by 5 bases, and 23 bases separated the two germline ends. The CDR3: CASTLEGLLEYTEAFF. For the CDR3, the DNA is TGTGCCAGCACCCTAGAGGGGTTACTGGAATATACTGAAGCTTTCTTT.

Relative to its sample, this clonotype is medium-sized. The chain uses TRBV5-5 and TRBJ2-2, with D perhaps TRBD1 (5 bases). CDR3 length: 15 amino acids. The V gene lost 0 bases and the J gene lost 5 bases, with 11 bases spanning the gap. CDR1 SGHKS and CDR2 YYEKEE come from the germline V gene (reference sequence). The CDR3: CASSLEAGWTGELFF. Written as DNA, the CDR3 is TGTGCCAGCAGCTTGGAGGCAGGGTGGACCGGGGAGCTGTTTTTT.

This clonotype is medium-sized in the sample. The J gene is TRBJ2-7, the V gene TRBV4-1, with a tentative D call TRBD2 (6 bases). The CDR3 runs 13 residues. Trimming cost V 1 base and J 4 bases, with 8 bases left between them. Germline V gene lookup returns CDR1 MGHRA and CDR2 YSYEKL. CDR3 DNA: TGCGCCAGCAGCCAAGCAGGGAGGTACGAGCAGTACTTC. Protein: CASSQAGRYEQYF.

By share of the sample, this clonotype is medium-sized (0.01 to 0.1%). The chain couples TRBV6-2 or TRBV6-3 to TRBJ2-1, with 8 bases aligning to TRBD2. CDR1 is MNHEY and CDR2 is SVGEGT in the germline V gene. V dropped 2 bases and J dropped 14; count of bases not matched to a gene: 5. The CDR3 is made up of 12 amino acids. The CDR3 sequence is CASSYIGTREFF. CDR3 sequence (DNA): TGTGCCAGCAGTTACATTGGGACTAGGGAGTTCTTC.

The CDR3 loop reads CSVWQTQETQYF. CDR3 nucleotide sequence: TGCAGCGTTTGGCAGACTCAAGAGACCCAGTACTTC. The chain combines TRBV29-1 with TRBJ2-5; D uncertain. CDR3 length equals 12 residues. The germline V gene has CDR1 SQVTM and CDR2 ANQGSEA. The V end lost 5 bases, the J end lost 2 bases, and 9 bases lay between the germline ends.

In its sample, this clonotype is medium-sized. The chain employs TRBV28 and TRBJ2-7; a weak D match, TRBD2 (6 bases). V gave up 6 bases and J gave up 0 bases, with 18 bases separating them. The CDR3 has 16 residues. Germline values: CDR1 MDHEN, CDR2 SYDVKM. The CDR3 sequence is CASRYTGTPSSYEQYF. Written as DNA, the CDR3 is TGTGCCAGCAGATACACCGGGACTCCCAGCTCCTACGAGCAGTACTTC.

This clonotype is medium-sized by share. The chain recombines TRBV5-1 with TRBJ1-2; D gene unclear. This CDR3 has 14 amino acids. Germline values: CDR1 SGHRS, CDR2 YFSETQ. V was shortened by 6 bases and J by 5 bases, with 17 bases between the two germline ends. As DNA, the CDR3 is TGCGCCAGCACCGCAAACGGCGGGTGGTATGGCTACACCTTC. It specifies CASTANGGWYGYTF. The full variable domain, rest sourced from reference TRBV5-1 and TRBJ1-2, is KAGVTQTPRYLIKTRGQQVTLSCSPISGHRSVSWYQQTPGQGLQFLFEYFSETQRNKGNFPGRFSGRQFSNSRSEMNVSTLELGDSALYLCASTANGGWYGYTFGSGTRLTVV.

By sample fraction, this clonotype is medium-sized. The J gene is TRBJ2-7, the V gene TRBV2; tentatively, D is TRBD1 (6 bases). This CDR3 has 14 residues. Germline-derived CDR1 and CDR2 are SNHLY and FYNNEI. V lost 6 bases and J lost 5, with 17 bases in between. The DNA for the CDR3 is TGTGCCAGCAGGAGGACAGTAATGAGGCACGAGCAGTACTTC. The encoded protein is CASRRTVMRHEQYF.

In this sample, this clonotype is medium-sized (0.01 to 0.1%). V is TRBV7-2 and J is TRBJ1-3, with D maybe TRBD1 (5 bases). The V gene's germline CDR1 is SGHTA and CDR2 FQGNSA. The CDR3 totals 15 residues. V was cut by 0 bases and J by 4 bases, with 10 bases left in between. Here the CDR3 reads CASSLARQKGNTIYF. The CDR3 nucleotides are TGTGCCAGCAGCTTAGCCCGACAGAAAGGAAACACCATATATTTT.